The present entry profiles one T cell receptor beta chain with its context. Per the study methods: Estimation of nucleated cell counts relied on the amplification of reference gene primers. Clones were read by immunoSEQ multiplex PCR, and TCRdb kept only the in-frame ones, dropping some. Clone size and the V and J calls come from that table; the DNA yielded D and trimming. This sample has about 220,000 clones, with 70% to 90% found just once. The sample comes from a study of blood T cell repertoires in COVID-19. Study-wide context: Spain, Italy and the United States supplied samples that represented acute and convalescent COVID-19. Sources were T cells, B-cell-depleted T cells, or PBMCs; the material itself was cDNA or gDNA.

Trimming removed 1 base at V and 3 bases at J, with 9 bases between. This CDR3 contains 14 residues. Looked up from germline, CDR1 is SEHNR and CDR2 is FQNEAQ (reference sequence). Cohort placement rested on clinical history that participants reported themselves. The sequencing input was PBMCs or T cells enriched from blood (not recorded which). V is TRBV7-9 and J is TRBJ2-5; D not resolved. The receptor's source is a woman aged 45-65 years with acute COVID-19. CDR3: CASSLVQSEETQYF. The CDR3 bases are TGTGCCAGCAGCTTAGTCCAGAGCGAAGAGACCCAGTACTTC.